Listed below are T cell receptor beta chains from one sample, sequenced in a study of CD8+CD57+ T cells in acquired aplastic anemia. TCRdb passed the reads through MiXCR, listing each CDR3 protein once. The profile shows fewer than 80,000 distinct CDR3 sequences, under 80% of them singletons. The sequenced sample consisted of sorted CD4+, CD8+, or CD8+CD57+ T cells (not recorded which) from PBMCs. These receptors all stem from a human donor with aplastic anemia. Each CDR3 is given without its conserved first and last residue. Fields, in order: J gene, V gene, CDR3 protein.

J: TRBJ2-7; V: TRBV2; CDR3: ASSFQGAGDEQY
J: TRBJ2-3; V: TRBV20-1; CDR3: SAPGLAGSRKDTQY
J: TRBJ1-2; V: TRBV19; CDR3: ASSISRVSGYT
J: TRBJ2-5; V: TRBV7-2; CDR3: ASSLIKGTWETQY
J: TRBJ2-7; V: TRBV5-8; CDR3: ASSLVVSGSEQY
J: TRBJ1-2; V: TRBV2; CDR3: ASSERDYGYT
J: TRBJ2-2; V: TRBV10-1; CDR3: ASSFLAGTNTGELF
J: TRBJ1-2; V: TRBV24-1; CDR3: ATSDSGQGGPYGYT
J: TRBJ2-7; V: TRBV7-9; CDR3: ASRQDSYEQY
J: TRBJ1-3; V: TRBV10-3; CDR3: AILVGSGNTIY
J: TRBJ1-3; V: TRBV25-1; CDR3: ASSEAGGNTIY
J: TRBJ2-7; V: TRBV20-1; CDR3: SATTSGLHEQY
J: TRBJ1-1; V: TRBV10-3; CDR3: AISELSVNTEAF
J: TRBJ1-6; V: TRBV15; CDR3: ATSRYPIRGWNSPLH
J: TRBJ2-7; V: TRBV19; CDR3: ASSNAYEQY
J: TRBJ1-2; V: TRBV5-1; CDR3: ASSVPGQSYGYT
J: TRBJ2-1; V: TRBV24-1; CDR3: ATSDRTGAYHNEQF
J: TRBJ2-2; V: TRBV5-1; CDR3: ASSLAGGANTGELF
J: TRBJ2-3; V: TRBV20-1; CDR3: SARPLESGDTDTQY
J: TRBJ1-5; V: TRBV15; CDR3: ATSRSGTGDQPQH
J: TRBJ2-5; V: TRBV7-8; CDR3: ASSSHRGREETQY
J: TRBJ2-1; V: TRBV10-3; CDR3: AMLDVPGGYNEQF
J: TRBJ2-7; V: TRBV24-1; CDR3: ATSDSGQGSEQY
J: TRBJ1-5; V: TRBV15; CDR3: ATSAGQENQPQH
J: TRBJ2-7; V: TRBV20-1; CDR3: SAPRPTGIIYEQY
J: TRBJ2-5; V: TRBV4-1; CDR3: ASSLGTRQETQY
J: TRBJ1-6; V: TRBV7-9; CDR3: ASSLADNSPLH
J: TRBJ1-4; V: TRBV10-3; CDR3: AISEPGREKLS
J: TRBJ2-5; V: TRBV7-2; CDR3: ASTRQGETQY